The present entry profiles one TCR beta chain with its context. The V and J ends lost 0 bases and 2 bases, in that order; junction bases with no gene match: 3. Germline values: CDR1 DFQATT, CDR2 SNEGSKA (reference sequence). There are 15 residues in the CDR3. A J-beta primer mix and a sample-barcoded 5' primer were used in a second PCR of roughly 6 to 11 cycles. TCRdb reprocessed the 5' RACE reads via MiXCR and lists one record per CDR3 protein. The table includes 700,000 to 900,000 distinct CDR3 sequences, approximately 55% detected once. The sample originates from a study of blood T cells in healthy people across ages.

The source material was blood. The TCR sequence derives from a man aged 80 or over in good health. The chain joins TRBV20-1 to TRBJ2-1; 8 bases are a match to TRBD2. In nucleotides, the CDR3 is TGCAGTGCTAGAGAGGGCGGGAGGACCTACAATGAGCAGTTCTTC. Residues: CSAREGGRTYNEQFF.